Shown below are 13 T cell receptor beta chains from a single sample sequenced in a study of esophageal squamous cell carcinoma under preoperative chemotherapy. TCRdb itself ran the PCR reads through MiXCR, one entry per CDR3 protein. The sample has around 14,000 distinct CDR3 sequences; approximately 57% are singletons. Time point reported: before preoperative PTX-NDP chemotherapy. This specimen was taken from a patient given preoperative chemotherapy. These receptor sequences come from a human donor with esophageal squamous cell carcinoma. The donor label of this sample is uncertain.

This chain connects TRBV6-1 to TRBJ1-4; 9 bases match TRBD1. CDR3 size: 16 residues. The J segment lost 6 bases and the V segment lost 6 bases, leaving 11 bases of the junction unmatched. The V gene's germline CDR1 is MNHNS and CDR2 SASEGT. The CDR3 loop is CASSQRTGVVDEKLFF. The CDR3 DNA sequence: TGTGCCAGCAGCCAGAGGACAGGGGTAGTTGATGAAAAACTGTTTTTT.

This clonotype showed up just a few times. The rearrangement links TRBV12-3 or TRBV12-4 to TRBJ2-6, with a weak D call TRBD1 (6 bases). V lost 6 bases and J lost 2, with 11 bases in between. There are 15 residues in the CDR3. The CDR3 DNA sequence: TGTGCCAGCAGGTTACAGGGTACTGGGGCCAACGTCCTGACTTTC. Translating it yields CASRLQGTGANVLTF.

The chain couples TRBV11-3 to TRBJ2-1, with TRBD2 matching 7 bases. Trimming took 7 bases from V and 13 from J; bases not matched to a gene: 13. The CDR3 extends over 13 amino acids. The germline V gene has CDR1 SGHNT and CDR2 YENEEA. The chain's CDR3 is CASTIGGGKTQFF. In DNA form, the CDR3 reads TGTGCCAGCACCATTGGGGGGGGGAAGACCCAGTTCTTC. The full variable domain, in which reference TRBV11-3 and TRBJ2-1 provide the parts outside the CDR3, is EAGVVQSPRYKIIEKKQPVAFWCNPISGHNTLYWYLQNLGQGPELLIRYENEEAVDDSQLPKDRFSAERLKGVDSTLKIQPAELGDSAVYLCASTIGGGKTQFFGPGTRLTVL.

V and J are TRBV7-8 and TRBJ2-1; weak D call: TRBD1 (5 bases). Matching the DNA end better, TRBJ2-4 makes the J call doubtful. From germline, CDR1 is SGHVS and CDR2 FQNEAQ. The CDR3 spans 14 residues. The CDR3 is CASSSQGTGDIQYF. The CDR3, as DNA: TGTGCCAGCAGCTCGCAGGGTACAGGAGACATTCAGTACTTC.

The chain joins TRBV12-5 to TRBJ2-1; D unclear. Trimming pared 1 base from V and 1 base from J, leaving 14 bases between. Per germline, CDR1 LGHNT and CDR2 FRNRAP. This CDR3 spans 17 amino acids. The CDR3 DNA reads as TGTGCTAGTGGTTTGGCACTATTTGGGTTATCCTACAATGAGCAGTTCTTC. Its protein is CASGLALFGLSYNEQFF.

This clonotype was counted between two and nine times. V usage is TRBV6-4 and J usage is TRBJ2-2; D gene unclear. The CDR3 runs 14 residues. V gave up 5 bases and J gave up 1 base, with 8 bases separating them. Per germline, CDR1 MRHNA and CDR2 SNTAGT. The CDR3 nucleotides are TGTGCCAGCAGTCCAAGGGAGAACACCGGGGAGCTGTTTTTT. Protein product: CASSPRENTGELFF.

This sequence joins TRBV6-1 and TRBJ2-3, with D possibly being TRBD2 (5 bases). The CDR3 runs to 15 residues. Germline CDR1 MNHNS, CDR2 SASEGT. Trimming shortened V by 8 bases and J by 9 bases, and 24 bases separated the two germline ends. CDR3 protein: CASGPRLGAVKTQYF. In DNA form, the CDR3 reads TGTGCCAGCGGTCCGAGACTGGGAGCCGTTAAGACGCAGTATTTT.

This clonotype is medium-sized (0.01 to 0.1%) within its sample. This sequence may be a read error, since a much larger clone differs from it by one base. V and J are TRBV10-2 and TRBJ2-1; perhaps TRBD2 as D (5 bases). The CDR3 covers 20 residues. Looked up from germline, CDR1 is WSHSY and CDR2 is SAAADI. Trimming took 6 bases from V and 10 from J, leaving 37 bases between them. CDR3 nucleotide sequence: TGCGCCAGCAGGGAGCCTAACGGACTGGCCGATACTGGGCTCATGGGCGAGCAGTTCTTC. Translated, it gives CASREPNGLADTGLMGEQFF.

The V and J genes are TRBV6-1 and TRBJ2-4, with 9 bases matching TRBD2. The CDR3 length is 14 residues. Germline-derived CDR1 and CDR2 are MNHNS and SASEGT. For the CDR3, the DNA is TGTCGCGTCGCGGGGGGGGGGGCCAAAGACACGCAGTACTTC. Translating gives CRVAGGGAKDTQYF.

V and J are TRBV6-1 and TRBJ2-3; D remains unclear. Per the germline V gene, CDR1 is MNHNS and CDR2 is SASEGT. Trimming removed 6 bases at V and 0 bases at J, with 10 bases between. The CDR3 is made up of 14 amino acids. The CDR3 protein is CASSLAVSTDTQYF. CDR3 DNA sequence: TGTGCCAGCAGCCTGGCAGTCAGCACAGATACGCAGTATTTT.

By its share, this clonotype is medium-sized (0.01 to 0.1%). This chain uses TRBV7-2 with TRBJ2-3; 9 bases align to TRBD2. Germline V gene lookup returns CDR1 SGHTA and CDR2 FQGNSA. With 3 bases clipped from V and 5 bases from J, the junction kept 15 bases outside the gene matches. The CDR3 is 18 residues long. Here the CDR3 reads CASSFPTSGSRLVDTQYF. In DNA, the CDR3 is TGTGCCAGCAGCTTTCCGACTAGCGGCTCTAGGCTTGTAGATACGCAGTATTTT.

J is TRBJ2-5 and V is TRBV12-3 or TRBV12-4; 9 positions match TRBD2. The CDR3 is 15 residues long. Losses at the gene ends were 11 bases for V and 0 bases for J; bases not matched to a gene: 10. This chain's CDR3 is CAGGRGGGDQETQYF. The CDR3 bases are TGTGCCGGGGGGCGGGGGGGCGGTGACCAAGAGACCCAGTACTTC.

Concerning this clonotype itself: A read error is likely, as this CDR3 ends without the conserved phenylalanine or tryptophan. The DNA is omitted, as the CDR3 cannot be located on it reliably, and the CDR3 follows TCRdb's listing. The chain combines TRBV12-3 or TRBV12-4 with TRBJ2-3; TRBD1, the table's D call, lacks a check against the DNA. 19 amino acids form the CDR3, both terminal residues included. The CDR3 spells CASSYFQGARSAREQYFGP.